Shown below are 27 T cell receptor beta chains from a single sample sequenced in a study of Ad26.COV2.S vaccination and SARS-CoV-2 variants. Stated treatment: about 20 received Ad26.COV2.S at low or high dose, single or two shots; 5 received placebo; per-sample allocation not given. Repertoires come from day 63 after the first vaccine or placebo injection. Sequencing was performed with immunoSEQ multiplex PCR; in TCRdb, only in-frame clones are kept and a portion is missing. This sample has roughly 700,000 clones, with around 90% found just once. The source material was peripheral blood, sampled in a trial of Ad26.COV2.S vaccine versus placebo. Every receptor here comes from a person aged 18-65 years who received the Ad26.COV2.S COVID-19 vaccine or a placebo.

CDR3 region: CASSYSIAFGSPLHF. The CDR3 DNA reads TGTGCCAGCAGTTACTCGATAGCTTTTGGATCACCCCTCCACTTT. The rearrangement uses TRBV6-5 and TRBJ1-6; D is undetermined. The CDR3 sequence is 15 residues long. Trimming removed 0 bases at V and 10 bases at J, with 13 bases between. CDR1 is MNHEY and CDR2 is SVGAGI in the germline V gene.

The chain couples TRBV6-6 to TRBJ2-7; a weak D match, TRBD1 (7 bases). V shed 6 bases and J shed 2 bases, with 17 bases lying between them. The CDR3 runs 15 residues. CDR1 MNHNY and CDR2 SVGAGI come from the germline V gene (reference sequence). As DNA, the CDR3 is TGTGCCAGCAGCCGCCCCCAGGGGGGAGCCTACGAGCAGTACTTC. Protein: CASSRPQGGAYEQYF.

The rearrangement links TRBV4-2 to TRBJ2-1; D may be TRBD2 (5 bases). CDR1 and CDR2 from the germline V gene are LGHNA and YNFKEQ. Trimming took 4 bases from V and 3 from J, leaving 13 bases between them. The CDR3 is made up of 15 amino acids. The CDR3 is CASSPGLAIYNEQFF. The DNA of the CDR3 is TGTGCCAGCAGCCCCGGTTTAGCGATCTACAATGAGCAGTTCTTC.

This rearrangement joins TRBV7-2 to TRBJ2-5; 8 nucleotides line up with TRBD1. The CDR3 covers 15 residues. Germline loops: CDR1 SGHTA, CDR2 FQGNSA. The ends lost 1 base at V and 4 bases at J; junction bases unmatched: 5. The DNA of the CDR3 is TGTGCCAGCAGCTTAGGTGGGACAGGCAGAGAGACCCAGTACTTC. Protein: CASSLGGTGRETQYF.

The chain carries TRBV7-2 and TRBJ1-3, with D maybe TRBD1 (6 bases). Looked up from germline, CDR1 is SGHTA and CDR2 is FQGNSA. This CDR3 has 14 residues. Trimming took 5 bases from V and 2 from J, leaving 10 bases between them. In DNA form, the CDR3 reads TGTGCCAGCAGCGACTACAGGGCTGGAAACACCATATATTTT. It specifies CASSDYRAGNTIYF.

The count of this clone is one. The chain combines TRBV9 with TRBJ2-7; 10 positions match TRBD1. V shed 3 bases, J shed 4 bases, and the junction held 7 bases outside the gene matches. Germline CDR1 and CDR2: SGDLS and YYNGEE. The CDR3 sequence is 15 residues long. The CDR3 bases are TGTGCCAGCAGCGCGCCAGACAGGGGGCAGTACGAGCAGTACTTC. Its translation is CASSAPDRGQYEQYF.

DNA for the CDR3: TGTGCCAGCAGCCAAAGAAGTCGAGGTGTCCAAGAGACCCAGTACTTC. Translation: CASSQRSRGVQETQYF. The gene calls are TRBV3-1 (or the pseudogene TRBV3-2) and TRBJ2-5, with D unclear. The germline V and J ends were trimmed by 2 bases and 1 base, with 14 bases remaining between them. The germline V gene has CDR1 LGHDT and CDR2 YNNKEL (reference sequence). CDR3 size: 16 residues.

The rearrangement uses TRBV10-3 and TRBJ1-3, with TRBD1 matching over 7 bases. V dropped 6 bases and J dropped 3; count of bases not matched to a gene: 5. CDR3 length: 14 residues. CDR1 is ENHRY and CDR2 is SYGVKD in the germline V gene. The CDR3 nucleotides read TGTGCCATCAGGAACAGGGGTGGTGGAAACACCATATATTTT. This translates into CAIRNRGGGNTIYF.

This chain joins TRBV18 and TRBJ2-3; D may correspond to TRBD1 or TRBD2 (5 bases each). The germline gives CDR1 KGHSH, CDR2 LQKENI. V lost 2 bases, J lost 0 bases, and 21 bases lay in between. The length of the CDR3 is 19 residues. The CDR3 DNA is TGTGCCAGCTCACCAAAGGGACGGGCGGTGTCAGGGAGCACAGATACGCAGTATTTT. Its translation is CASSPKGRAVSGSTDTQYF.

To note about this clone: At one end the junction does not follow the germline gene, possibly because of a read error. This rearrangement joins TRBV29-1 to TRBJ2-5; the D call may be TRBD1 or TRBD2 (5 bases each). CDR1 and CDR2 from the germline V gene are SQVTM and ANQGSEA. The CDR3 consists of 11 residues. The CDR3 DNA reads TGCAGCGTTGTTTTCCGGGACGGCATGAACTTC. Translated, it gives CSVVFRDGMNF. Full variable domain (outside the CDR3, taken from reference TRBV29-1 and TRBJ2-5): SAVISQKPSRDICQRGTSLTIQCQVDSQVTMMFWYRQQPGQSLTLIATANQGSEATYESGFVIDKFPISRPNLTFSTLTVSNMSPEDSSIYLCSVVFRDGMNFGPGTRLLVL.

CDR3 DNA: TGTGCCAGCAGCTTAGCTAGCGGGGGGGACAATGAGCAGTTCTTC. It specifies CASSLASGGDNEQFF. This chain joins TRBV7-8 and TRBJ2-1, with 11 bases that match TRBD2. There are 15 residues in the CDR3. Germline values: CDR1 SGHVS, CDR2 FQNEAQ. V was clipped by 0 bases and J by 5 bases; unmatched bases: 0.

The chain has TRBV7-8 and TRBJ2-5; 8 nucleotides match TRBD1. Germline V CDR1 and CDR2: SGHVS, FQNEAQ. The CDR3 spans 20 residues. The V segment lost 1 base and the J segment 3 bases; nucleotides outside the gene matches: 19. The CDR3 DNA is TGTGCCAGCAGCTTAGTGGTCAGGGGGCTGGTAGCTGGAGAGGAAGAGACCCAGTACTTC. This codes for CASSLVVRGLVAGEEETQYF.

This chain connects TRBV30 to TRBJ2-5; D is unclear. The germline V gene has CDR1 GTSNPN and CDR2 SVGIG (reference sequence). The length of the CDR3 is 13 residues. V shed 2 bases and J shed 7 bases, with 14 bases lying between them. The CDR3: CAWSSGPRGTQYF. Written as DNA, the CDR3 is TGTGCCTGGAGTTCGGGTCCAAGAGGGACCCAGTACTTC.

This clone was counted a single time. This chain links TRBV30 with TRBJ2-1; TRBD2 agrees at 8 bases. After removal of 5 bases from V and 10 bases from J, the junction contained 10 bases not matched to a gene. Germline CDR1 reads GTSNPN; CDR2 reads SVGIG (reference sequence). The CDR3 extends over 13 amino acids. The CDR3 loop is CAWAVSTGGEQFF. The CDR3 DNA follows: TGTGCCTGGGCGGTATCCACGGGAGGGGAGCAGTTCTTC. The full variable domain, completed using reference TRBV30 and TRBJ2-1, is SQTIHQWPATLVQPVGSPLSLECTVEGTSNPNLYWYRQAAGRGLQLLFYSVGIGQISSEVPQNLSASRPQDRQFILSSKKLLLSDSGFYLCAWAVSTGGEQFFGPGTRLTVL.

The V and J genes are TRBV15 and TRBJ1-4; D is unresolved. Trimming removed 5 bases from V and 0 bases from J, with 7 bases in between. The germline V gene encodes CDR1 LNHNV and CDR2 YYDKDF (reference sequence). The CDR3 runs 14 residues. The CDR3 coding sequence is TGTGCCACCAGCCTCGGAGCAACTAATGAAAAACTGTTTTTT. This encodes CATSLGATNEKLFF.

The chain links TRBV14 to TRBJ2-7, with 10 bases that match TRBD1. This CDR3 region has 15 residues. V gave up 4 bases and J gave up 1 base; unmatched junction bases: 4. Germline CDR1 and CDR2: SGHDN and FVKESK. DNA of the CDR3: TGTGCCAGCAGCCCCCGGGGACAGGGGTCCTACGAGCAGTACTTC. The encoded protein is CASSPRGQGSYEQYF.

The rearrangement joins TRBV18 to TRBJ2-5; perhaps D is TRBD1 or TRBD2 (5 bases each). The CDR3 runs to 16 residues. The germline V and J ends were trimmed by 4 bases and 1 base, with 16 bases remaining between them. Per germline, CDR1 KGHSH and CDR2 LQKENI. This chain's CDR3 is CASSRALGASQETQYF. DNA of the CDR3: TGTGCCAGCTCACGTGCCCTCGGGGCCTCCCAAGAGACCCAGTACTTC.

The chain is built from TRBV9 and TRBJ2-3; 7 nucleotides line up with TRBD2. This CDR3 has 14 amino acids. CDR1 and CDR2 from the germline V gene are SGDLS and YYNGEE. V lost 0 bases, J lost 5 bases, and 3 bases stayed unmatched. CDR3 nucleotides: TGTGCCAGCAGCGTAGCGGGGGGAAAAGATACGCAGTATTTT. Amino acid sequence: CASSVAGGKDTQYF.

The sample holds a few counts of this clone. The rearrangement links TRBV6-2 or TRBV6-3 to TRBJ2-2; D gene uncertain. CDR3 length: 15 residues. V was pared by 5 bases and J by 4 bases, with 14 bases between. CDR1 and CDR2 from the germline V gene are MNHEY and SVGEGT. CDR3 in amino acids: CASSQDGVRTGELFF. Written as DNA, the CDR3 is TGTGCCAGCAGTCAGGATGGGGTGCGCACCGGGGAGCTGTTTTTT.

The table lists this clone with a few counts. The chain has TRBV19 and TRBJ2-7, with a tentative D call TRBD2 (5 bases). The germline gives CDR1 LNHDA, CDR2 SQIVND (reference sequence). The CDR3 is 14 amino acids. V was cut by 6 bases and J by 4 bases, with 16 bases left in between. CDR3 protein: CASSLDLERYEQYF. The CDR3 bases are TGTGCCAGTAGCCTGGACTTGGAGAGGTACGAGCAGTACTTC.

Concerning this clone: In the same sample, other DNA sequences code for this CDR3. V is TRBV5-5 and J is TRBJ2-7; 7 bases line up with TRBD1. This CDR3 has 12 residues. From germline, CDR1 is SGHKS and CDR2 YYEKEE (reference sequence). Losses at the gene ends were 5 bases for V and 4 bases for J; bases not matched to a gene: 3. CDR3 in amino acids: CASSLQGYEQYF. CDR3 in DNA: TGTGCCAGCAGTCTACAGGGGTACGAGCAGTACTTC.

The chain employs TRBV20-1 and TRBJ2-2; 7 bases agree with TRBD1. Trimming took 3 bases from V and 1 from J; bases not matched to a gene: 2. CDR1 is DFQATT, CDR2 SNEGSKA, per germline (reference sequence). The CDR3 length is 14 residues. The CDR3 DNA follows: TGCAGTGCTAGTCGGACAGGGAACACCGGGGAGCTGTTTTTT. It is translated as CSASRTGNTGELFF.

CDR3: CASSLEGLAGSYEQYF. CDR3 DNA: TGTGCCAGCAGCTTAGAGGGACTAGCGGGGTCCTACGAGCAGTACTTC. The chain employs TRBV5-4 and TRBJ2-7; 13 nucleotides line up with TRBD2. Germline CDR1 and CDR2: SGHNT and YYREEE (reference sequence). The CDR3 is 16 amino acids. J was trimmed by 1 base and V by 2 bases; bases with no gene match: 3. The full variable domain, in which reference TRBV5-4 and TRBJ2-7 provide the parts outside the CDR3, is ETGVTQSPTHLIKTRGQQVTLRCSSQSGHNTVSWYQQALGQGPQFIFQYYREEENGRGNFPPRFSGLQFPNYSSELNVNALELDDSALYLCASSLEGLAGSYEQYFGPGTRLTVT.

The chain uses TRBV3-1 (or the pseudogene TRBV3-2) and TRBJ2-1, with 10 nucleotides matching TRBD2. CDR1 LGHDT and CDR2 YNNKEL come from the germline V gene (reference sequence). The CDR3 runs to 17 residues. Germline trimming cut 4 bases from V and 8 bases from J; bases unmatched to any gene: 14. The CDR3 is CASSPKWKRGGGDEQFF. The CDR3 region has the DNA TGTGCCAGCAGCCCAAAGTGGAAGCGGGGGGGCGGTGATGAGCAGTTCTTC.

V gene TRBV24-1 combines with J gene TRBJ2-6; D is possibly TRBD1 or TRBD2 (5 bases each). V was cut by 4 bases and J by 0 bases, with 9 bases left in between. The CDR3 runs to 16 residues. Germline assignment: CDR1 KGHDR and CDR2 SFDVKD. CDR3 nucleotide sequence: TGTGCCACCAGTGACTCCGGGGCCTCTGGGGCCAACGTCCTGACTTTC. Residues: CATSDSGASGANVLTF.

This clone occurred once. The chain combines TRBV3-1 (or the pseudogene TRBV3-2) with TRBJ2-1; D gene uncertain. Germline-derived CDR1 and CDR2 are LGHDT and YNNKEL (reference sequence). The CDR3 totals 13 residues. Between the trimmed V and J ends, which lost 1 base and 3 bases, there was a span of 4 bases. The CDR3: CASSQADYNEQFF. CDR3 nucleotides: TGTGCCAGCAGCCAAGCTGACTACAATGAGCAGTTCTTC.

The V call is TRBV27, the J call TRBJ2-7; TRBD2 agrees at 12 bases. The J segment lost 4 bases and the V segment lost 6 bases, leaving 22 bases of the junction unmatched. The V gene's germline CDR1 is MNHEY and CDR2 SMNVEV (reference sequence). The CDR3 has 20 amino acids. CDR3 DNA sequence: TGTGCCAGCAGCCTGATGGGCAGGGCGACTAGCGGGAGTACGGGTTACGAGCAGTACTTC. Encoded protein: CASSLMGRATSGSTGYEQYF.